This entry lists 14 T cell receptor beta chains sequenced from one sample in a study of T cell repertoires in cytomegalovirus infection. TCRdb reprocessed the reads via MiXCR and lists one record per CDR3 protein. The data contain about 160,000 distinct CDR3 sequences, approximately 17% of them singletons. The specimen was CD8+ T cells from PBMCs. The origin of the receptors is a human donor in good health (CMV status not recorded). Some clones in this sample may be carry-over from other donors' samples.

Many counts were recorded for this clonotype. The chain links TRBV7-8 to TRBJ2-1; perhaps D is TRBD1 or TRBD2 (5 bases each). V was shortened by 3 bases and J by 2 bases, with 11 bases between the two germline ends. Germline CDR1 reads SGHVS; CDR2 reads FQNEAQ. The CDR3 has 15 amino acids. CDR3 coding DNA: TGTGCCAGCAGCTTCGCCGGGACCACCTACAATGAGCAGTTCTTC. Translating gives CASSFAGTTYNEQFF.

The table lists this clonotype with a few counts. The V call is TRBV7-8, the J call TRBJ2-7, with D possibly called TRBD1 or TRBD2 (5 bases each). With 3 bases removed from V and 0 bases from J, the gap between germline ends came to 12 bases. The CDR3 is made up of 15 amino acids. Germline lookup yields CDR1 SGHVS and CDR2 FQNEAQ. The CDR3 loop is CASSLVGRSSYEQYF. CDR3 bases: TGTGCCAGCAGCTTGGTGGGACGGAGCTCCTACGAGCAGTACTTC. The whole variable domain, remainder taken from reference TRBV7-8 and TRBJ2-7, is GAGVSQSPRYKVAKRGQDVALRCDPISGHVSLFWYQQALGQGPEFLTYFQNEAQLDKSGLPSDRFFAERPEGSVSTLKIQRTQQEDSAVYLCASSLVGRSSYEQYFGPGTRLTVT.

The sample holds a few counts of this clonotype. The chain has TRBV5-1 and TRBJ2-1, with D possibly being TRBD1 or TRBD2 (5 bases each). V shed 1 base and J shed 6 bases, with 14 bases lying between them. The CDR3 spans 15 residues. The germline V gene has CDR1 SGHRS and CDR2 YFSETQ. The CDR3 loop reads CASSLLGDRINEQFF. The CDR3 nucleotides read TGCGCCAGCAGCTTGTTAGGGGACCGTATCAATGAGCAGTTCTTC.

The V call is TRBV7-9, the J call TRBJ2-5; D is unresolved. This CDR3 comprises 14 residues. V shed 1 base and J shed 3 bases, with 9 bases lying between them. Germline V gene sequence: CDR1 SEHNR, CDR2 FQNEAQ (reference sequence). CDR3 coding DNA: TGTGCCAGCAGCTTAGGGTCTGCGGAAGAGACCCAGTACTTC. Its protein is CASSLGSAEETQYF.

This clonotype was found a few times. The gene calls are TRBV7-9 and TRBJ2-2; D is ambiguous. The CDR3 has 14 amino acids. Germline values: CDR1 SEHNR, CDR2 FQNEAQ (reference sequence). Deletions cut 4 bases from V and 3 bases from J, with 9 bases between. CDR3 in amino acids: CASSSGVYTGELFF. In DNA form, the CDR3 reads TGTGCCAGCAGCTCTGGGGTCTACACCGGGGAGCTGTTTTTT.

The sample holds a few counts of this clonotype. The V call is TRBV6-5, the J call TRBJ2-5, with 7 bases that match TRBD1. CDR1 is MNHEY and CDR2 is SVGAGI in the germline V gene. This CDR3 comprises 16 residues. The V segment lost 5 bases and the J segment 0 bases; nucleotides outside the gene matches: 9. CDR3 nucleotides: TGTGCCAGCAGTAACCACAGGGGCGGCAACCAAGAGACCCAGTACTTC. Protein product: CASSNHRGGNQETQYF.

V usage is TRBV29-1 and J usage is TRBJ1-4; D gene unclear. The length of the CDR3 is 18 residues. CDR1 is SQVTM, CDR2 ANQGSEA, per germline. V was cut by 7 bases and J by 7 bases, with 31 bases left in between. CDR3 residues: CSGPTTGLEWEAGEKLFF. CDR3 nucleotides: TGCAGCGGCCCAACCACCGGGCTCGAATGGGAGGCTGGTGAAAAACTGTTTTTT.

This clonotype was detected only a few times. The chain carries TRBV4-2 and TRBJ1-2; the D gene is possibly TRBD1 (5 bases). Per the germline V gene, CDR1 is LGHNA and CDR2 is YNFKEQ. Trimming removed 3 bases from V and 2 bases from J, with 13 bases in between. The CDR3 sequence is 15 residues long. The DNA for the CDR3 is TGTGCCAGCAGCCAGGAACAGGAACAAAACTATGGCTACACCTTC. It translates to CASSQEQEQNYGYTF.

This sequence joins TRBV5-1 and TRBJ2-5; D not resolved. CDR3 length equals 14 residues. Germline V lookup: CDR1 SGHRS, CDR2 YFSETQ. V lost 4 bases and J lost 3, with 13 bases in between. Written as DNA, the CDR3 is TGCGCCAGCAGCGGCCCGACGGAAGAAGAGACCCAGTACTTC. Protein product: CASSGPTEEETQYF.

About this clonotype itself: At one end the junction does not follow the germline gene, possibly because of a read error. V is TRBV25-1 and J is TRBJ1-2; D uncertain. CDR1 and CDR2 (germline): MGHDK, SYGVNS. This CDR3 has 14 amino acids. The CDR3 DNA reads TGTGCCAGCAGAGAATCTTACAGCAACTATGGCTACACCTTC. Amino acid sequence: CASRESYSNYGYTF.

This clonotype has a count of ten or more. The chain joins TRBV4-1 to TRBJ2-1, with 8 nucleotides matching TRBD1. Trimming cost V 6 bases and J 6 bases; bases outside gene matches: 4. The germline V gene encodes CDR1 MGHRA and CDR2 YSYEKL. The CDR3 has 13 amino acids. CDR3 nucleotide sequence: TGCGCCAGCAGAGGCGGACAGGGCAATGAGCAGTTCTTC. Its protein is CASRGGQGNEQFF.

This clonotype was recorded a few times. The chain employs TRBV29-1 and TRBJ2-2; 7 nucleotides agree with TRBD1. This CDR3 is 14 amino acids long. V trimming: 4 bases; J trimming: 0 bases; junction bases outside the gene matches: 2. CDR1 is SQVTM, CDR2 ANQGSEA, per germline. The CDR3 spells CSVADRTNTGELFF. The CDR3 DNA follows: TGCAGCGTTGCGGACAGGACGAACACCGGGGAGCTGTTTTTT.

The J gene is TRBJ2-2, the V gene TRBV6-5; D is possibly TRBD1 (7 bases). The CDR3 runs 17 residues. From germline, CDR1 is MNHEY and CDR2 SVGAGI. V gave up 0 bases and J gave up 1 base, with 12 bases separating them. The DNA for the CDR3 is TGTGCCAGCAGTTACTCCAGGGGGGAGCGGAACACCGGGGAGCTGTTTTTT. It codes for CASSYSRGERNTGELFF.

The rearrangement uses TRBV28 and TRBJ1-1, with TRBD1 matching 9 bases. This CDR3 spans 17 amino acids. Germline V gene data show CDR1 as MDHEN and CDR2 as SYDVKM. After removal of 2 bases from V and 1 base from J, the junction contained 8 bases not matched to a gene. The CDR3 protein is CASSLEGQGFSNTEAFF. The CDR3 nucleotides read TGTGCCAGCAGTTTAGAGGGACAGGGTTTCTCGAACACTGAAGCTTTCTTT. Combining the CDR3 with reference TRBV28 and TRBJ1-1 gives the whole variable domain DVKVTQSSRYLVKRTGEKVFLECVQDMDHENMFWYRQDPGLGLRLIYFSYDVKMKEKGDIPEGYSVSREKKERFSLILESASTNQTSMYLCASSLEGQGFSNTEAFFGQGTRLTVV.